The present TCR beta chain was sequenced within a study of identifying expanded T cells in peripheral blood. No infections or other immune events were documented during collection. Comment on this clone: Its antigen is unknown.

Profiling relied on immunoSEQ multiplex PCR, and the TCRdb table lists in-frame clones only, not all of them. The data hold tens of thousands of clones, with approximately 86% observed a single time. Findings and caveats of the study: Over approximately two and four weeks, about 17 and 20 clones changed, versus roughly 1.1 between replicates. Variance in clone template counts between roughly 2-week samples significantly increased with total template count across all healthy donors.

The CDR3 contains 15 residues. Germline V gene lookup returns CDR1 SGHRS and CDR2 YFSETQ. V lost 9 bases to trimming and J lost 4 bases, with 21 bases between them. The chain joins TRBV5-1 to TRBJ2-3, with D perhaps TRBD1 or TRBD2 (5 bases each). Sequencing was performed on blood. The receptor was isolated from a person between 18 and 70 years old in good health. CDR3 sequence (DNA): TGCGCCACTACATCTGGGGGTAGGCCCGCAGATACGCAGTATTTT. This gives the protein CATTSGGRPADTQYF.